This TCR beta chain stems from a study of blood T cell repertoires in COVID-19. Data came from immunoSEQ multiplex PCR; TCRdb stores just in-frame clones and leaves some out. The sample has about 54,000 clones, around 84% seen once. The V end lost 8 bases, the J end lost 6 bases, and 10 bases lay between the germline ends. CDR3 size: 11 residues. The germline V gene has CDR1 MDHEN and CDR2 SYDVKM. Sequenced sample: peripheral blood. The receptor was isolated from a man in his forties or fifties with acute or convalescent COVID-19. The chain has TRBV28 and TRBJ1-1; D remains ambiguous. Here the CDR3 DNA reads TGTGCCAGCGCAATAGCGTCTGAAGCTTTCTTT. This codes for CASAIASEAFF.